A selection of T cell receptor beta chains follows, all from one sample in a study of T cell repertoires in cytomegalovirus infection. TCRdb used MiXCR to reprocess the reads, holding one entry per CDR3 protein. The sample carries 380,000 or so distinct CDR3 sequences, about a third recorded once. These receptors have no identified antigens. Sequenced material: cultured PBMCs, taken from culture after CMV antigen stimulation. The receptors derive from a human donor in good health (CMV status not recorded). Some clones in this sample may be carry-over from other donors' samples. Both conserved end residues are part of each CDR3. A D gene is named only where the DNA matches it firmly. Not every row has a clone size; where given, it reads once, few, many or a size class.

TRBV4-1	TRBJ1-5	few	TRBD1	TGCGCCAGCAGCCAACCCTCCAGGGGGGCGAATCAGCCCCAGCATTTT	CASSQPSRGANQPQHF
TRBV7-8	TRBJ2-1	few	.	TGTGCCAGCAGCTCAGGGCCAGACTCCGACTCCTACAATGAGCAGTTCTTC	CASSSGPDSDSYNEQFF
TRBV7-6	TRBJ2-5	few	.	TGTGCCAGCAGCTTAGGCCGGGACATCCAAGAGACCCAGTACTTC	CASSLGRDIQETQYF
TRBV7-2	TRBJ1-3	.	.	TGTGCCAGCAGCCCCCCCGCGGGACACTCAAACAACATATATTTT	CASSPPAGHSNNIYF
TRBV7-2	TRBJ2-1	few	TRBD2	TGTGCCAGCAGCTCCCTCCTTCCTAGCGGCTCCTACAATGAGCAGTTCTTC	CASSSLLPSGSYNEQFF
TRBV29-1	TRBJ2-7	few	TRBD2	TGCAGCGTTCGCGGGAGGGGGATCTACGAGCAGTACTTC	CSVRGRGIYEQYF
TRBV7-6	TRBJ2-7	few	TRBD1	TGTGCCAGCAGCTTCAGGACAGGTTTCTACGAGCAGTACTTC	CASSFRTGFYEQYF
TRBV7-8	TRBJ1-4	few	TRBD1	TGTGCCAGCAGCTTAAACAGGGGAGGTGAAAAACTGTTTTTT	CASSLNRGGEKLFF
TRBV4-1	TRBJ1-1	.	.	TGCGCCAGCAGCCAAGAGGCTCGCCGGGCTGAAGCTTTCTTT	CASSQEARRAEAFF
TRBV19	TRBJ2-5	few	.	TGTGCCAGTAGGGGATCGACGGGGTTCCAGACCCAGTACTTC	CASRGSTGFQTQYF
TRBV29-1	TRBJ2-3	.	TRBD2	TGCAGCGTTGTTTGGCTAGCGGACGGGGGAGATACGCAGTATTTT	CSVVWLADGGDTQYF
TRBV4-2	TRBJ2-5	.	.	TGTGCCAGCAGCCGTAGCGTGATAGGCCAAGAGACCCAGTACTTC	CASSRSVIGQETQYF
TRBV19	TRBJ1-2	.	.	TGTGCCAGTAGTATAGGATGGGGGGTCGACTATGGCTACACCTTC	CASSIGWGVDYGYTF
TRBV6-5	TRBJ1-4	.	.	TGTGCCAGCAGTTACTCGACGGGAAATAATGAAAAACTGTTTTTT	CASSYSTGNNEKLFF
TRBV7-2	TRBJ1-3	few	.	TGTGCCAGCAGCTTAGATCTTCGGGGGAACACCATATATTTT	CASSLDLRGNTIYF
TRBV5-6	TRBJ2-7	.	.	TGTGCCAGCAGCTTGACAGGGAATGACTACGAGCAGTACTTC	CASSLTGNDYEQYF
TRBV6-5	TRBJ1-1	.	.	TGTGCCAGCAGTTACTCCGGGGCCCCCATGAACACTGAAGCTTTCTTT	CASSYSGAPMNTEAFF
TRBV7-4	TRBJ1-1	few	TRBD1	TGTGCCAGCAGCCCCCCGACAGGGGGATGGACTGAAGCTTTCTTT	CASSPPTGGWTEAFF
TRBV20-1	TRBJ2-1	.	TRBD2	TGCAGTGCCCCCGTGGAGAGCGGGAGTGGTCATGAGCAGTTCTTC	CSAPVESGSGHEQFF
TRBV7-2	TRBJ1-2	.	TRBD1	TGTGCCAGCAGCTCGGGACAGGGGGTTTATGGCTACACCTTC	CASSSGQGVYGYTF
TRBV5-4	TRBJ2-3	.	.	TGTGCCAGCAGCTTGGGTGGACAGACTAGCACAGATACGCAGTATTTT	CASSLGGQTSTDTQYF
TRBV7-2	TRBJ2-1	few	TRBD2	TGTGCCAGCCGCCTGGGAGGGACCTACAATGAGCAGTTCTTC	CASRLGGTYNEQFF
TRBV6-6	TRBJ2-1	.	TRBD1	TGTGCCAGCAGACTCGACAGGGGCTCCTACAATGAGCAGTTCTTC	CASRLDRGSYNEQFF
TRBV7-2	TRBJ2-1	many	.	TGTGCCAGCAGCATAATGCACGCCGGGACGCAGGAGCAGTTCTTC	CASSIMHAGTQEQFF
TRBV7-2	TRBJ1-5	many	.	TGTGCCAGCAGCTTACATGAAGGCTCCGGGCAGCCCCAGCATTTT	CASSLHEGSGQPQHF
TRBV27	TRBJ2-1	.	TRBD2	TGTGCCAGTAACGGGCGGGGGAGGTACAATGAGCAGTTCTTC	CASNGRGRYNEQFF
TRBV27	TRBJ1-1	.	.	TGTGCCAGCAGTTTCGTGAGTCATCAGGGGAACACTGAAGCTTTCTTT	CASSFVSHQGNTEAFF
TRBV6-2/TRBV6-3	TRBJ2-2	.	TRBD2	TGTGCCAGCAGTCCCCGGACTAGCGGGAACCGGGGGGGGGAGCTGTTTTTT	CASSPRTSGNRGGELFF
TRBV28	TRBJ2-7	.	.	TGTGCCAGCAGTTCATCGACAGGCATACCAGGCCGCTCCTACGAGCAGTACTTC	CASSSSTGIPGRSYEQYF
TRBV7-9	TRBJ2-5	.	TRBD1	TGTGCCAGCAGCTTAGCAGGGGACAGGGCAGAGACCCAGAACTTC	CASSLAGDRAETQNF
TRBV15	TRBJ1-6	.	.	TGTGCCACCAGCAGAGATATCAGTGAATCACCCCTCCACTTT	CATSRDISESPLHF
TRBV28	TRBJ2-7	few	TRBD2	TGTGCCAGCAGTCCCGGGACTAGCGAGTACGAGCAGTACTTC	CASSPGTSEYEQYF
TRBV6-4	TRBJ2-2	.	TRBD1	TGTGCCAGCAGTGACTCGTTTGGGACAGGGGACACCGGGGAGCTGTTTTTT	CASSDSFGTGDTGELFF
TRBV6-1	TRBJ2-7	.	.	TGTGCCAGCAGGCCCATCGGGACTGGAACCTACGAGCAGTACTTC	CASRPIGTGTYEQYF
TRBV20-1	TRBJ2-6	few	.	TGCAGTGCTAGTGAAAGCTCTGGGGCCAACGTCCTGACTTTC	CSASESSGANVLTF
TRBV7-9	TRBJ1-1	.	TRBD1	TGTGCCAGCAGCGACAAAGGGGGCACGGGGAACACTGAAGCTTTCTTT	CASSDKGGTGNTEAFF
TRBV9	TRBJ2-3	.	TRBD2	TGTGCCAGCAGCGTAGGGCGGGGGGGCCGCACAGATACGCAGTATTTT	CASSVGRGGRTDTQYF